This T cell receptor beta chain was identified during a study of T cells in tumors after PD-1 blockade. The germline V gene has CDR1 SEHNR and CDR2 FQNEAQ (reference sequence). The CDR3 loop spans 12 amino acids. The ends were cut back, 0 bases at V and 3 bases at J, with 3 bases in the middle. The protocol was immunoSEQ multiplex PCR, while the TCRdb copy is restricted to in-frame clones and leaves out a portion. The sample shows about 21,000 clones, 81% of them seen only once. The rearrangement uses TRBV7-9 and TRBJ2-7; D call uncertain. The TCR was taken from a human donor with advanced basal cell or squamous cell carcinoma (not recorded which). The material sequenced was PBMCs, taken after anti-PD-1 therapy. This CDR3 reads CASSLADYEQYF. CDR3 DNA sequence: TGTGCCAGCAGCTTAGCCGACTACGAGCAGTACTTC.